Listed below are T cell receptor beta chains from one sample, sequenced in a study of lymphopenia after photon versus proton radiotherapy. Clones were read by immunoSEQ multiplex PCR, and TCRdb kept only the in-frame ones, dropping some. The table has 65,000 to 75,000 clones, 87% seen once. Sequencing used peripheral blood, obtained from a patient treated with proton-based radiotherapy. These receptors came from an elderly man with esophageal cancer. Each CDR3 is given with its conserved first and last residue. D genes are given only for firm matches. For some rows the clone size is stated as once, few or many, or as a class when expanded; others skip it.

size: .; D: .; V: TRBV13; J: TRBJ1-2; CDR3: CASSLGGPGLYGYTF; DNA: TGTGCCAGCAGCTTAGGCGGGCCAGGGCTTTATGGCTACACCTTC
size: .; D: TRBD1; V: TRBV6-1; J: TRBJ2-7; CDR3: CASSDYDRGREQYF; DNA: TGTGCCAGCAGTGACTATGACAGGGGTCGCGAGCAGTACTTC
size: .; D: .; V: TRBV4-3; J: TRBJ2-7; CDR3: CASSQDLGVYEQYF; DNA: TGCGCCAGCAGCCAAGATTTAGGTGTATACGAGCAGTACTTC
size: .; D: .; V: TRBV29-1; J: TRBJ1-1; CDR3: CSVGFMNTEAFF; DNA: TGCAGCGTGGGTTTCATGAACACTGAAGCTTTCTTT
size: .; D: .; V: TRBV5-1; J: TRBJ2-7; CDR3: CASSSEYEQYF; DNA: TGCGCCAGCAGCTCTGAGTACGAGCAGTACTTC
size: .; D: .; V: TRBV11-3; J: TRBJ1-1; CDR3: CASSLDSGVSAFF; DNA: TGTGCCAGCAGCTTAGATTCTGGCGTATCCGCTTTCTTT
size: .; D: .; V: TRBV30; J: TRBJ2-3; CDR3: CAWSVAGVSTDTQYF; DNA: TGTGCCTGGAGTGTAGCAGGGGTTAGCACAGATACGCAGTATTTT
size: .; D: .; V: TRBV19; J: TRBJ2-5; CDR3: CASSSGLRETQYF; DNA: TGTGCCAGTAGTTCGGGGCTACGAGAGACCCAGTACTTC
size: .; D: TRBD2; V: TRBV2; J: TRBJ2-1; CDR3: CASSAGGKQFF; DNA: TGTGCCAGCAGTGCGGGGGGAAAGCAGTTCTTC
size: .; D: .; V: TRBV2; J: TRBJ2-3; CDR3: CASSETTTDTQYF; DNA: TGTGCCAGCAGTGAGACTACCACAGATACGCAGTATTTT
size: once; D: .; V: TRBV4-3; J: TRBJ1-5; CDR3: CASSHSGAYSNQPQHF; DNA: TGCGCCAGCAGCCATTCAGGGGCTTATAGCAATCAGCCCCAGCATTTT
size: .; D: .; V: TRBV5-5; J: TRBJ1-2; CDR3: CASRSTGNNGYTF; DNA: TGTGCCAGCAGATCAACAGGGAACAATGGCTACACCTTC
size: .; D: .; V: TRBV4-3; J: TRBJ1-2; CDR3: CASSQDGQGAYGYTF; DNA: TGCGCCAGCAGCCAAGATGGGCAGGGTGCCTATGGCTACACCTTC
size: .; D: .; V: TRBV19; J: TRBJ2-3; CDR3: CASSPGEVSTDTQYF; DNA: TGTGCCAGTAGTCCCGGGGAGGTCAGCACAGATACGCAGTATTTT
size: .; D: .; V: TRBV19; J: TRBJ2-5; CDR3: CASRPRGQETQYF; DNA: TGTGCCAGTAGACCCAGGGGACAAGAGACCCAGTACTTC
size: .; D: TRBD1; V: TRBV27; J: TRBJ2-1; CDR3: CASSLFQGANEQFF; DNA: TGTGCCAGCAGTTTATTTCAGGGGGCGAATGAGCAGTTCTTC
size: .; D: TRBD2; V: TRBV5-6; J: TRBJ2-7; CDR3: CASSGYRGLAPEQYF; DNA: TGTGCCAGCAGCGGGTACAGGGGACTAGCACCCGAGCAGTACTTC
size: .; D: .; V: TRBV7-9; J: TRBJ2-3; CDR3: CASSPAIGTDTQYF; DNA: TGTGCCAGCAGCCCCGCCATAGGTACAGATACGCAGTATTTT
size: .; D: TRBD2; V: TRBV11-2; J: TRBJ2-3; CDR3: CASSRLAGGPDTQYF; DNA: TGTGCCAGCAGTCGACTAGCGGGAGGGCCAGATACGCAGTATTTT
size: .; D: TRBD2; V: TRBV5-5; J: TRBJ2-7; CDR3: CASSLTSGGNYEQYF; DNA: TGTGCCAGCAGCTTAACGAGCGGGGGGAACTACGAGCAGTACTTC
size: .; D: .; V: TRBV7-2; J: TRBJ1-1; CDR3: CASSLVGWQNTEAFF; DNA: TGTGCCAGCAGCTTAGTAGGCTGGCAGAACACTGAAGCTTTCTTT
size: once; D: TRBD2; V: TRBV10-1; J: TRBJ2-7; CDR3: CASSEEPAGSYEQYF; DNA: TGCGCCAGCAGTGAGGAACCAGCGGGATCCTACGAGCAGTACTTC
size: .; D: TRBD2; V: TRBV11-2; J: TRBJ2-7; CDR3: CASSFGLAGSLEQYF; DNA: TGTGCCAGCAGCTTCGGACTAGCGGGGAGCCTCGAGCAGTACTTC
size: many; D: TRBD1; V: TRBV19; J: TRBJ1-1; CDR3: CASSMERGQAEAFF; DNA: TGTGCCAGTAGTATGGAAAGGGGACAGGCTGAAGCTTTCTTT
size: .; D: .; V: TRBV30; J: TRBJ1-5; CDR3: CAWSVVNFGAGQPQHF; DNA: TGTGCCTGGAGTGTAGTTAATTTTGGGGCAGGACAGCCCCAGCATTTT
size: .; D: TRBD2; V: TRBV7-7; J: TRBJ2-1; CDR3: CASSLRLAGDEQFF; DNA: TGTGCTAGCAGCTTAAGACTAGCGGGGGATGAGCAGTTCTTC
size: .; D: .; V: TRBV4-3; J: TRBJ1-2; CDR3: CASSLSGSLLTGGYTF; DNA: TGCGCCAGCAGCTTATCTGGCAGCCTACTAACTGGTGGCTACACCTTC
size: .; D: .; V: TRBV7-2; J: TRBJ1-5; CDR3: CASSLVLGGGQPQHF; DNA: TGTGCCAGCAGCTTAGTTCTAGGGGGGGGACAGCCCCAGCATTTT
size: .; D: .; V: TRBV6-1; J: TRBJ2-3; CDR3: CASSKGSGIRPKYF; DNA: TGTGCCAGCAGTAAAGGGTCTGGCATCCGCCCTAAGTATTTT
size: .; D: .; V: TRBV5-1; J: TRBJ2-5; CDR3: CASSTPERETQYF; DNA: TGCGCCAGCAGCACCCCAGAGAGAGAGACCCAGTACTTC
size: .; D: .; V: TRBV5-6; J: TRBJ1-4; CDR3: CASSSRTVLNEKLFF; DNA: TGTGCCAGCAGCTCAAGGACAGTGCTTAATGAAAAACTGTTTTTT
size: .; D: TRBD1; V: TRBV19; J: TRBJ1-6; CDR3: CASSLEGQGHSPLHF; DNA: TGTGCCAGTAGTTTGGAGGGACAGGGCCATTCACCCCTCCACTTT
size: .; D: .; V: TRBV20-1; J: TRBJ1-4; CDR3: CSAKREKLFF; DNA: TGCAGTGCTAAAAGAGAAAAACTGTTTTTT
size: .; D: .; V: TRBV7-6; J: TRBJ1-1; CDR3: CASSLQQNTEAFF; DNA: TGTGCCAGCAGCTTACAGCAGAACACTGAAGCTTTCTTT
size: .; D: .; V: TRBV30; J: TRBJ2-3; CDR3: CAWSVGLAYTTDTQYF; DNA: TGTGCCTGGAGTGTCGGGCTAGCGTACACCACAGATACGCAGTATTTT
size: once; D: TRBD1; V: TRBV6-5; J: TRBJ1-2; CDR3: CASRTGASYGYTF; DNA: TGTGCCAGCCGGACAGGAGCCTCCTATGGCTACACCTTC
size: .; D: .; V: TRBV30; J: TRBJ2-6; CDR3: CAWSRPGQPSGANVLTF; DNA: TGTGCCTGGAGCCGACCGGGACAACCCTCTGGGGCCAACGTCCTGACTTTC
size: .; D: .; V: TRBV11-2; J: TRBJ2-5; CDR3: CASSLLPRGYQETQYF; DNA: TGTGCCAGCAGCTTATTACCCAGAGGATACCAAGAGACCCAGTACTTC
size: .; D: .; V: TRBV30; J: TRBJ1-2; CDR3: CAGSDGYTF; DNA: TGTGCCGGATCAGATGGCTACACCTTC
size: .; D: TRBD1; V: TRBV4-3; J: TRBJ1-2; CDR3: CASSQLTGGEWGYTF; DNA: TGCGCCAGCAGCCAACTTACAGGGGGCGAATGGGGCTACACCTTC
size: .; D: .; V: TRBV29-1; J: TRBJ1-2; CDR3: CSAPRGEDYGYTF; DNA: TGCAGCGCCCCCCGGGGTGAGGACTATGGCTACACCTTC
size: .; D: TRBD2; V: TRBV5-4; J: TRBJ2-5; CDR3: CASSVTSGKETQYF; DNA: TGTGCCAGCAGCGTGACTAGCGGGAAAGAGACCCAGTACTTC
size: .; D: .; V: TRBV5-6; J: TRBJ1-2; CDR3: CASSRAPGRRKDYGYTF; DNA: TGTGCCAGCAGCCGAGCCCCGGGACGCAGGAAGGACTATGGCTACACCTTC
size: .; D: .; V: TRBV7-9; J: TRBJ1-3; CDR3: CASSLGDTYSGNTIYF; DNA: TGTGCCAGCAGCTTGGGGGACACCTACTCTGGAAACACCATATATTTT
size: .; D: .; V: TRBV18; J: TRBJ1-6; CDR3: CASSPRQRGVSPLHF; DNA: TGTGCCAGCTCACCCCGACAGAGGGGGGTGTCACCCCTCCACTTT
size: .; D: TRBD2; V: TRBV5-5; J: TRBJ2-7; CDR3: CASSLSRGVTSRTYEQYF; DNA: TGTGCCAGCAGCTTGTCCCGGGGGGTGACTAGCCGAACCTACGAGCAGTACTTC